One and the same sample provided the 8 T cell receptor beta chains below, sequenced in a study of breast tumors, draining lymph nodes, adjacent tissues. Axillary draining lymph nodes of breast cancer patients supplied the node samples. Each CDR3 protein gets one entry after TCRdb re-called the multiplex PCR reads with MiXCR. The table includes about 130,000 distinct CDR3 sequences, 20% detected once. Input material: axillary lymph node tissue. The receptor set was obtained from a female donor with breast cancer. Some clones in this sample may be carry-over from other donors' samples.

This clonotype was detected only once. J is TRBJ1-4 and V is TRBV6-5; D gene unclear. V was cut by 8 bases and J by 4 bases, with 14 bases left in between. This CDR3 spans 14 amino acids. Germline V CDR1 and CDR2: MNHEY, SVGAGI. CDR3 DNA: TGTGCCAGCCGACTGGCGGGGAGTAATGAAAAACTGTTTTTT. It encodes CASRLAGSNEKLFF.

This clonotype was counted a few times. A much larger clone sits a single nucleotide away, making a read error possible. J is TRBJ1-2 and V is TRBV9, with D possibly TRBD1 on 5 matching bases. The CDR3 length is 14 residues. Germline V lookup: CDR1 SGDLS, CDR2 YYNGEE. CDR3: CASSVSIGDYGNTF. The DNA for the CDR3 is TGTGCCAGCAGCGTTTCAATAGGGGACTATGGCAACACCTTC.

A remark on this clonotype: Given a much more abundant clone one base away, this may be a read error. Since no conserved phenylalanine or tryptophan closes the CDR3, a read error is the likely cause. The chain uses TRBV2 and TRBJ1-3; 9 positions agree with TRBD1. The CDR3 length is 13 residues. Germline CDR1 reads SNHLY; CDR2 reads FYNNEI. V shed 4 bases and J 9 bases; nucleotides not matched to a gene: 4. Here the CDR3 DNA reads TGTGCCAGCAGTGTGACAGGGGGTGGCACCATATATTCT. It specifies CASSVTGGGTIYS.

This clonotype was seen many times. V and J are TRBV29-1 and TRBJ1-2; possible D gene TRBD1, 6 bases. This CDR3 is 13 amino acids long. Trimming stripped 6 bases from V and 4 bases from J, with 15 bases between. Germline values: CDR1 SQVTM, CDR2 ANQGSEA. CDR3 in amino acids: CSVALQGSYGYTF. In DNA form, the CDR3 reads TGCAGCGTGGCCCTACAGGGATCCTATGGCTACACCTTC.

This clonotype was counted between two and nine times. The chain is built from TRBV6-5 and TRBJ2-6; D is unclear. The V gene's germline CDR1 is MNHEY and CDR2 SVGAGI. The CDR3 length is 16 residues. Trimming pared 3 bases from V and 0 bases from J, leaving 9 bases between. CDR3 protein: CASSYYRSSGANVLTF. The CDR3 DNA reads TGTGCCAGCAGTTATTATCGCAGCTCTGGGGCCAACGTCCTGACTTTC.

This clonotype came up many times. The chain carries TRBV11-2 and TRBJ2-1, with 8 bases matching TRBD2. The V gene end was trimmed by 1 base and the J gene end by 4 bases; junction bases not matched to a gene: 9. The CDR3 contains 17 residues. Germline CDR1 reads SGHAT; CDR2 reads FQNNGV. CDR3 bases: TGTGCCAGCAGCTTAGCGTCTAGCGGGCCGAATTACAATGAGCAGTTCTTC. Translated, it gives CASSLASSGPNYNEQFF.

There are many counts of this clonotype. The chain uses TRBV5-1 and TRBJ2-7; TRBD2 aligns across 7 bases. V shed 4 bases, J shed 2 bases, and the junction held 9 bases outside the gene matches. The germline V gene has CDR1 SGHRS and CDR2 YFSETQ. The CDR3 is 15 amino acids. CDR3 in amino acids: CASSRAGTTAYEQYF. DNA for the CDR3: TGCGCCAGCAGCCGCGCCGGGACTACCGCCTACGAGCAGTACTTC.

With respect to this clonotype: A much larger clone lies a single base off, so this may be a read error. The chain has TRBV10-1 and TRBJ1-4; possible D gene TRBD1, 6 bases. CDR3 size: 15 residues. Germline V lookup: CDR1 WNHNN, CDR2 SYGVQD (reference sequence). DNA of the CDR3: TGCGCCAGCAGTCCAGGACAGAGGGGGAATGAAGAACTGTTTTTT. It translates to CASSPGQRGNEELFF.